The next 27 T cell receptor beta chains were all read from a single sample in a study of cytomegalovirus exposure and HLA in healthy donors. PCR involved 60 Vbeta and 13 Jbeta primers. The repertoire was sequenced with immunoSEQ multiplex PCR; TCRdb's copy has only in-frame clones and lacks some. The table includes 170,000 or so clones, 70% to 75% detected once. Sequencing was performed on PBMCs. The receptor set was obtained from a male donor in good health and CMV-seronegative.

The chain uses TRBV6-1 and TRBJ2-7, with 11 bases matching TRBD2. CDR3 length equals 14 residues. Per the germline V gene, CDR1 is MNHNS and CDR2 is SASEGT. The V and J ends lost 4 bases and 4 bases, in that order; junction bases with no gene match: 3. The CDR3 region is CASSGTSGSYEQYF. In DNA, the CDR3 is TGTGCCAGCAGTGGGACTAGCGGGTCTTACGAGCAGTACTTC.

The gene calls are TRBV30 and TRBJ1-5, with 9 bases that match TRBD1. This CDR3 spans 15 amino acids. Germline V lookup: CDR1 GTSNPN, CDR2 SVGIG (reference sequence). V gave up 0 bases and J gave up 7 bases; unmatched junction bases: 7. In DNA form, the CDR3 reads TGTGCCTGGAGTGTCGCGGGACAGGGCCGGCAGCCCCAGCATTTT. It encodes CAWSVAGQGRQPQHF.

The gene calls are TRBV27 and TRBJ2-4, with 15 bases matching TRBD2. CDR3 size: 19 residues. The germline V gene has CDR1 MNHEY and CDR2 SMNVEV (reference sequence). After removal of 5 bases from V and 1 base from J, the junction contained 9 bases not matched to a gene. CDR3 sequence (DNA): TGTGCCAGCAGTCCGGGACTAGCGGGGGGCTCCGTTGCCAAAAACATTCAGTACTTC. Translation: CASSPGLAGGSVAKNIQYF.

A single count supports this clone. The chain combines TRBV28 with TRBJ1-3, with a tentative D call TRBD1 (6 bases). CDR1 and CDR2 from the germline V gene are MDHEN and SYDVKM. The CDR3 is 18 residues long. V shed 3 bases and J shed 0 bases, with 18 bases lying between them. The CDR3 nucleotides are TGTGCCAGCAGTTTCGACAGGTACGATATGAGCTCTGGAAACACCATATATTTT. Its translation is CASSFDRYDMSSGNTIYF.

The CDR3 loop reads CASSKGRSSYNEQFF. Here the CDR3 DNA reads TGTGCCAGCAGCAAAGGGAGGAGCTCCTACAATGAGCAGTTCTTC. The genes are TRBV4-2 and TRBJ2-1, with a weak D call TRBD2 (6 bases). The germline gives CDR1 LGHNA, CDR2 YNFKEQ. Trimming shortened V by 5 bases and J by 0 bases, and 11 bases separated the two germline ends. This CDR3 has 15 amino acids.

The chain combines TRBV25-1 with TRBJ1-2, with a possible D match to TRBD1 (5 bases). The germline CDR1 and CDR2 sequences are MGHDK and SYGVNS. This CDR3 is 15 amino acids long. V dropped 6 bases and J dropped 1 base, with 15 bases sitting between them. In DNA form, the CDR3 reads TGTGCCAGCAGCTCGAGGGACTATTTTAACTATGGCTACACCTTC. Protein sequence: CASSSRDYFNYGYTF.

The V gene is TRBV28, the J gene TRBJ1-3, with D unclear. The CDR3 is 14 residues long. The V gene lost 4 bases and the J gene lost 3 bases, with 10 bases spanning the gap. Germline V lookup: CDR1 MDHEN, CDR2 SYDVKM. CDR3 amino acids: CASSSGVDGNTIYF. DNA of the CDR3: TGTGCCAGCAGTTCAGGTGTCGATGGAAACACCATATATTTT.

The V call is TRBV6-1, the J call TRBJ1-5, with 8 bases lining up with TRBD1. The germline V gene encodes CDR1 MNHNS and CDR2 SASEGT. The CDR3 is made up of 14 amino acids. Trimming removed 6 bases from V and 4 bases from J; junction bases left unmatched: 5. CDR3 DNA: TGTGCCAGCAGAGGACAGGGAGGGAATCAGCCCCAGCATTTT. It specifies CASRGQGGNQPQHF.

V usage is TRBV7-8 and J usage is TRBJ2-3; D may be TRBD2 (5 bases). CDR1 and CDR2 from the germline V gene are SGHVS and FQNEAQ. This CDR3 is 16 amino acids long. Trimming removed 5 bases from V and 1 base from J, with 16 bases in between. CDR3: CASSISRLRGTDTQYF. CDR3 in DNA: TGTGCCAGCAGCATCTCCCGACTGAGGGGCACAGATACGCAGTATTTT.

This chain uses TRBV27 with TRBJ2-1; D may be TRBD2 (6 bases). Germline loops: CDR1 MNHEY, CDR2 SMNVEV (reference sequence). This CDR3 has 10 amino acids. CDR3 bases: TGTGTCAGGAGGGCTAGGGAGCAGTTCTTC. This codes for CVRRAREQFF.

J is TRBJ1-2 and V is TRBV30; TRBD1 aligns across 7 bases. The V gene end was trimmed by 4 bases and the J gene end by 4 bases; junction bases not matched to a gene: 6. Germline loops: CDR1 GTSNPN, CDR2 SVGIG (reference sequence). The CDR3 loop spans 13 amino acids. CDR3: CAWKRWDSYGYTF. The CDR3 DNA follows: TGTGCCTGGAAAAGGTGGGACAGCTATGGCTACACCTTC.

J is TRBJ1-3 and V is TRBV6-5, with 9 bases lining up with TRBD1. V shed 6 bases, J shed 3 bases, and the junction held 6 bases outside the gene matches. The CDR3 is 15 residues long. CDR1 is MNHEY, CDR2 SVGAGI, per germline. The DNA of the CDR3 is TGTGCCAGCAGCTCGACAGGGGGTTTTGGAAACACCATATATTTT. The encoded protein is CASSSTGGFGNTIYF.

The J gene is TRBJ1-6, the V gene TRBV2; D remains unclear. CDR1 and CDR2 from the germline V gene are SNHLY and FYNNEI. Trimming removed 7 bases at V and 8 bases at J, with 12 bases between. The CDR3 consists of 13 residues. CDR3 loop: CASIFNGDSPLHF. The DNA of the CDR3 is TGTGCCAGCATATTTAACGGGGATTCACCCCTCCACTTT.

In its sample, this clone was seen a few times. The chain is built from TRBV6-5 and TRBJ1-2; D perhaps matches TRBD1 (5 bases). V lost 4 bases and J 4 bases, leaving 10 bases between the germline ends. Germline CDR1 MNHEY, CDR2 SVGAGI. The CDR3 consists of 13 residues. CDR3 nucleotide sequence: TGTGCCAGCAGTTGGGGCATCCGCTATGGCTACACCTTC. Translated: CASSWGIRYGYTF.

This clone came up once. V usage is TRBV27 and J usage is TRBJ1-5; D not resolved. CDR1 is MNHEY and CDR2 is SMNVEV in the germline V gene (reference sequence). The CDR3 runs to 13 residues. The V end was cut by 0 bases, the J end by 7 bases, with 7 bases between. The CDR3 here is CASSLSGRQPQHF. CDR3 DNA: TGTGCCAGCAGTTTATCGGGGAGGCAGCCCCAGCATTTT.

This chain connects TRBV6-5 to TRBJ2-2, with 9 bases matching TRBD1. Germline V gene lookup returns CDR1 MNHEY and CDR2 SVGAGI. The junction had 3 bases not matched to a gene; V was cut back by 0 bases and J by 4 bases. This CDR3 spans 16 amino acids. CDR3 in amino acids: CASSYSSDRGTGELFF. CDR3 bases: TGTGCCAGCAGTTACTCCTCGGACAGGGGCACCGGGGAGCTGTTTTTT.

This sequence joins TRBV6-5 and TRBJ1-5; weak D call: TRBD1 (5 bases). The V end lost 6 bases, the J end lost 9 bases, and 15 bases lay between the germline ends. CDR3 size: 13 residues. CDR1 is MNHEY and CDR2 is SVGAGI in the germline V gene. For the CDR3, the DNA is TGTGCCAGCAGCCTACGACAGCGAGGGCCCCAGCATTTT. It codes for CASSLRQRGPQHF.

The chain uses TRBV7-7 and TRBJ2-1, with TRBD2 matching 9 bases. The CDR3 loop spans 15 amino acids. CDR1 is SSHAT, CDR2 FNYEAQ, per germline (reference sequence). V dropped 5 bases and J dropped 3; count of bases not matched to a gene: 5. The CDR3 sequence is CASSPGLAYYNEQFF. CDR3 DNA sequence: TGTGCCAGCAGCCCAGGACTAGCGTACTACAATGAGCAGTTCTTC.

This clone occurred a few times. The gene calls are TRBV4-1 and TRBJ2-7; 8 bases map to TRBD2. The CDR3 extends over 14 amino acids. Looked up from germline, CDR1 is MGHRA and CDR2 is YSYEKL. V gave up 3 bases and J gave up 4 bases; unmatched junction bases: 5. DNA for the CDR3: TGCGCCAGCAGCCAGGTCAGCGGGGGTTACGAGCAGTACTTC. Its translation: CASSQVSGGYEQYF.

This clone is a singleton in its sample. The V and J genes are TRBV27 and TRBJ2-4; the match to TRBD2 covers 9 bases. CDR1 MNHEY and CDR2 SMNVEV come from the germline V gene (reference sequence). V was pared by 6 bases and J by 8 bases, with 8 bases of the junction left unmatched. There are 14 residues in the CDR3. In nucleotides, the CDR3 is TGTGCCAGCAGGACCGGGACTAGCTTCGACATTCAGTACTTC. Its protein product is CASRTGTSFDIQYF.

This clone was observed a few times. The chain links TRBV10-3 to TRBJ2-4, with 7 bases that match TRBD2. There are 14 residues in the CDR3. Unmatched junction bases numbered 8, after V lost 4 bases and J lost 8 bases. Germline values: CDR1 ENHRY, CDR2 SYGVKD. The DNA for the CDR3 is TGTGCCATCAGTGGGGGGGGTCGGGGAGACATTCAGTACTTC. This translates into CAISGGGRGDIQYF.

The J gene is TRBJ1-2, the V gene TRBV28; no firm D call. CDR1 is MDHEN, CDR2 SYDVKM, per germline. Trimming pared 2 bases from V and 2 bases from J, leaving 3 bases between. The CDR3 sequence is 12 residues long. The CDR3 DNA reads as TGTGCCAGCAGTTTAGTAAACTATGGCTACACCTTC. Translating it yields CASSLVNYGYTF.

The chain employs TRBV10-3 and TRBJ2-6; D not certain. This CDR3 has 15 residues. Trimming stripped 11 bases from V and 0 bases from J, with 14 bases between. Germline V gene lookup returns CDR1 ENHRY and CDR2 SYGVKD. The CDR3 bases are TGTGCCGCGGCCCTTGATTACTCTGGGGCCAACGTCCTGACTTTC. This translates into CAAALDYSGANVLTF.

The chain has TRBV4-3 and TRBJ2-1, with 13 bases identical to TRBD2. With V trimmed by 3 bases and J by 8 bases, 4 bases remained unmatched. There are 15 residues in the CDR3. Germline CDR1 is LGHNA and CDR2 is YSLEER. The DNA of the CDR3 is TGCGCCAGCAGCCAGGAAGGACTAGCGGGAGATGAGCAGTTCTTC. Protein sequence: CASSQEGLAGDEQFF.

This clone was seen only a few times. V gene TRBV29-1 combines with J gene TRBJ2-7, with TRBD2 identical over 7 bases. Germline V CDR1 and CDR2: SQVTM, ANQGSEA. The CDR3 runs 11 residues. V gave up 4 bases and J gave up 4 bases; unmatched junction bases: 1. The CDR3 DNA sequence: TGCAGCGTTGTACTAGCGTACGAGCAGTACTTC. Its protein is CSVVLAYEQYF.

V is TRBV27 and J is TRBJ1-1, with a possible D match to TRBD1 (5 bases). Trimming removed 6 bases from V and 1 base from J, with 15 bases in between. The CDR3 is made up of 15 amino acids. CDR1 is MNHEY and CDR2 is SMNVEV in the germline V gene (reference sequence). Here the CDR3 reads CASSSFGAGNTEAFF. The CDR3 nucleotides read TGTGCCAGCAGCTCCTTTGGGGCAGGGAACACTGAAGCTTTCTTT.

CDR3 DNA sequence: TGTGCTAGTGGCCCAGGGGCCCACGAGCAGTACTTC. Translation: CASGPGAHEQYF. V usage is TRBV12-5 and J usage is TRBJ2-7, with a weak D call TRBD1 (6 bases). From germline, CDR1 is LGHNT and CDR2 FRNRAP. Trimming stripped 6 bases from V and 5 bases from J, with 11 bases between. CDR3 length: 12 amino acids.